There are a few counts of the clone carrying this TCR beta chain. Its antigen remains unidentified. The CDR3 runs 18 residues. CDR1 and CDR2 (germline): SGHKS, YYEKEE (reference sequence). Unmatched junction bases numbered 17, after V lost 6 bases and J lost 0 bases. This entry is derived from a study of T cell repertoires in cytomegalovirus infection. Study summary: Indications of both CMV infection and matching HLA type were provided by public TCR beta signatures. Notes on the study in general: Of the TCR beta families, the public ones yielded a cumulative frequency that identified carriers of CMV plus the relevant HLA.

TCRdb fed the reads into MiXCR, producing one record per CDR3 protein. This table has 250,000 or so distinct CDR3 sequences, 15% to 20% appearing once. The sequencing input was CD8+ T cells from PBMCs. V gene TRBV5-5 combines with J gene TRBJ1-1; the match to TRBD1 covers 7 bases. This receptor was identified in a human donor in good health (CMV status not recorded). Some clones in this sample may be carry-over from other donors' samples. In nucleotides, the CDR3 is TGTGCCAGCACCCCAATCGGCGGACAGGCCCTCATGAACACTGAAGCTTTCTTT. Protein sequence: CASTPIGGQALMNTEAFF.